The 5 T cell receptor beta chains in this list originate from one sample, sequenced in a study of cytomegalovirus exposure and HLA in healthy donors. In the PCR, 60 Vbeta and 13 Jbeta primers were used. Generated by immunoSEQ multiplex PCR, the TCRdb table keeps only in-frame clones and is missing some. The sample holds roughly 120,000 clones, 75% to 85% seen once. What was sequenced was PBMCs. These receptors came from a female donor in good health and CMV-seropositive.

The chain combines TRBV5-1 with TRBJ2-5; 7 positions match TRBD2. Trimming took 5 bases from V and 5 from J; bases not matched to a gene: 12. This CDR3 is 15 amino acids long. Per germline, CDR1 SGHRS and CDR2 YFSETQ. The CDR3 reads CASSNGLGGGETQYF. The CDR3 DNA reads as TGCGCCAGCAGTAACGGACTAGGCGGAGGGGAGACCCAGTACTTC.

The gene calls are TRBV11-2 and TRBJ2-1; no reliable D call. V was cut by 0 bases and J by 6 bases, with 6 bases left in between. The germline V gene encodes CDR1 SGHAT and CDR2 FQNNGV. The CDR3 length is 13 residues. CDR3 sequence (DNA): TGTGCCAGCAGCTTAGACCTCCCCAATGAGCAGTTCTTC. As protein: CASSLDLPNEQFF.

The chain uses TRBV6-5 and TRBJ1-2, with 11 bases fitting TRBD1. Germline lookup yields CDR1 MNHEY and CDR2 SVGAGI. CDR3 length equals 16 residues. V was clipped by 4 bases and J by 5 bases; unmatched bases: 9. CDR3 region: CASSLHLRDRGYGYTF. The CDR3 DNA is TGTGCCAGCAGTTTACACCTACGGGACAGGGGGTATGGCTACACCTTC.

The chain employs TRBV6-5 and TRBJ2-3; a weak D match, TRBD2 (6 bases). Germline-derived CDR1 and CDR2 are MNHEY and SVGAGI. V was pared by 5 bases and J by 5 bases, with 14 bases between. The CDR3 runs 14 residues. The CDR3 sequence is CASSKHLAEDTQYF. The CDR3, as DNA: TGTGCCAGCAGTAAACACTTAGCGGAAGATACGCAGTATTTT.

Only a few counts were recorded for this clone. The CDR3 sequence is CASEGGPNTEAFF. The CDR3 nucleotides are TGTGCCAGCGAAGGAGGGCCGAACACTGAAGCTTTCTTT. This rearrangement joins TRBV2 to TRBJ1-1; D unresolved. The CDR3 totals 13 residues. V was clipped by 8 bases and J by 1 base, with 11 bases between them. From germline, CDR1 is SNHLY and CDR2 FYNNEI.